A single sample gave rise to the 18 T cell receptor beta chains below, sequenced in a study of T cells after somatic rescue of genetic block. TCRdb's copy holds only in-frame clones and misses some; the assay was immunoSEQ multiplex PCR. The sample holds tens of thousands of clones, 70% to 90% seen once. Input material: peripheral blood mononuclear cells (PBMCs). These receptors were taken from a woman aged 18-29 years.

This clone was found a few times. V gene TRBV6-1 combines with J gene TRBJ1-5, with a weak D call TRBD1 (6 bases). V shed 2 bases and J shed 2 bases, with 13 bases lying between them. CDR1 and CDR2 from the germline V gene are MNHNS and SASEGT. The CDR3 covers 16 residues. The CDR3 loop is CASSEIGGRGNQPQHF. The CDR3 DNA reads TGTGCCAGCAGTGAAATTGGGGGGCGAGGCAATCAGCCCCAGCATTTT.

The chain combines TRBV27 with TRBJ2-3, with TRBD2 identical over 7 bases. Losses at the gene ends were 7 bases for V and 0 bases for J; bases not matched to a gene: 10. The germline V gene encodes CDR1 MNHEY and CDR2 SMNVEV (reference sequence). The CDR3 totals 16 residues. CDR3 residues: CASNRGDYPSTDTQYF. Here the CDR3 DNA reads TGTGCCAGCAACCGGGGGGACTACCCAAGCACAGATACGCAGTATTTT.

The chain has TRBV28 and TRBJ2-7, with D hard to call. Trimming removed 7 bases from V and 4 bases from J, with 17 bases in between. Germline V CDR1 and CDR2: MDHEN, SYDVKM. The CDR3 runs to 14 residues. CDR3 in amino acids: CASTHPAWGYEQYF. The CDR3 nucleotides read TGTGCCAGCACCCACCCCGCGTGGGGTTACGAGCAGTACTTC.

This clone was counted a single time. This chain links TRBV5-1 with TRBJ2-3; 7 bases are shared with TRBD2. The CDR3 consists of 15 residues. Germline CDR1 is SGHRS and CDR2 is YFSETQ. J was trimmed by 6 bases and V by 8 bases; bases with no gene match: 15. The chain's CDR3 is CASTPSGEGPDTQYF. The CDR3 nucleotides are TGCGCCAGTACCCCCTCCGGGGAGGGCCCCGATACGCAGTATTTT.

J is TRBJ1-1 and V is TRBV5-4; D uncertain. CDR1 is SGHNT, CDR2 YYREEE, per germline (reference sequence). This CDR3 spans 13 amino acids. V lost 0 bases and J 2 bases, leaving 5 bases between the germline ends. DNA of the CDR3: TGTGCCAGCAGCTTGGAGGGAAACACTGAAGCTTTCTTT. This sequence encodes CASSLEGNTEAFF.

This rearrangement joins TRBV5-1 to TRBJ1-3, with a possible D match to TRBD1 (6 bases). Germline assignment: CDR1 SGHRS and CDR2 YFSETQ. The CDR3 totals 15 residues. The V end lost 0 bases, the J end lost 0 bases, and 7 bases lay between the germline ends. The CDR3 sequence: CASSLEGGSGNTIYF. CDR3 coding DNA: TGCGCCAGCAGCTTGGAAGGGGGCTCTGGAAACACCATATATTTT.

This chain links TRBV10-3 with TRBJ2-7; D is perhaps TRBD1 or TRBD2 (5 bases each). The CDR3 length is 12 residues. Trimming shortened V by 6 bases and J by 9 bases, and 15 bases separated the two germline ends. Germline CDR1 ENHRY, CDR2 SYGVKD. CDR3 sequence reads: CAISRDGGWQYF. The CDR3 DNA is TGTGCCATCAGCCGGGACGGCGGATGGCAGTACTTC.

Only a few counts were recorded for this clone. The chain has TRBV7-2 and TRBJ2-3, with D unclear. Germline CDR1 reads SGHTA; CDR2 reads FQGNSA. Trimming left V 5 bases short and J 2 bases short, with 14 bases between. This CDR3 has 15 residues. For the CDR3, the DNA is TGTGCCAGCAGCCCAACGCCGCGGTACACAGATACGCAGTATTTT. Translated: CASSPTPRYTDTQYF.

A single count supports this clone. The V gene is TRBV9, the J gene TRBJ2-7; TRBD1 aligns across 7 bases. The CDR3 length is 16 residues. Germline CDR1 SGDLS, CDR2 YYNGEE. V shed 3 bases and J 4 bases; nucleotides not matched to a gene: 13. In DNA, the CDR3 is TGTGCCAGCAGCGGAAACCCGGGACAGCAGATGTACGAGCAGTACTTC. Translation: CASSGNPGQQMYEQYF.

V usage is TRBV5-4 and J usage is TRBJ1-2, with a possible D match to TRBD1 (5 bases). The germline V gene has CDR1 SGHNT and CDR2 YYREEE (reference sequence). Trimming shortened V by 3 bases and J by 7 bases, and 13 bases separated the two germline ends. CDR3 length equals 13 residues. The CDR3 DNA follows: TGTGCCAGCAGCTCCCGGGGGATTCTTGGCTACACCTTC. It encodes CASSSRGILGYTF.

The rearrangement joins TRBV5-5 to TRBJ1-3, with unresolved D. The germline V and J ends were trimmed by 4 bases and 4 bases, with 6 bases remaining between them. CDR1 and CDR2 (germline): SGHKS, YYEKEE (reference sequence). The CDR3 is made up of 12 amino acids. CDR3 protein: CASSPTGNTIYF. CDR3 coding DNA: TGTGCCAGCAGCCCGACAGGAAACACCATATATTTT.

This chain links TRBV27 with TRBJ2-2, with D unresolved. CDR1 MNHEY and CDR2 SMNVEV come from the germline V gene (reference sequence). The CDR3 extends over 13 amino acids. Trimming took 6 bases from V and 6 from J, leaving 11 bases between them. The CDR3 DNA reads TGTGCCAGCAGGACCTCAGGCGCCGGGGAGCTGTTTTTT. Its protein product is CASRTSGAGELFF.

This chain joins TRBV27 and TRBJ2-3, with 7 bases identical to TRBD1. The germline V gene encodes CDR1 MNHEY and CDR2 SMNVEV (reference sequence). The CDR3 sequence is 17 residues long. V lost 2 bases and J lost 6; bases outside the gene matches: 14. The CDR3 region is CASSLGGGGRGTDTQYF. The CDR3 DNA reads TGTGCCAGCAGTTTAGGAGGTGGCGGCAGGGGGACCGATACGCAGTATTTT.

The CDR3 region is CASRPNRRITGYGYTF. DNA of the CDR3: TGTGCCAGCAGGCCAAACAGGCGGATAACGGGCTATGGCTACACCTTC. This chain connects TRBV11-2 to TRBJ1-2; a weak D match, TRBD1 (5 bases). The CDR3 runs 16 residues. The V gene's germline CDR1 is SGHAT and CDR2 FQNNGV. Trimming took off 6 bases at V and 4 bases at J, with 21 bases between the two ends.

This chain connects TRBV5-1 to TRBJ1-1; D may be TRBD1 (6 bases). Trimming shortened V by 2 bases and J by 11 bases, and 22 bases separated the two germline ends. Per germline, CDR1 SGHRS and CDR2 YFSETQ. This CDR3 spans 15 amino acids. The CDR3 sequence is CASSFGGADGGNAFF. The CDR3 DNA reads as TGCGCCAGCAGCTTCGGGGGGGCAGATGGAGGGAACGCTTTCTTT.

This clone came up a few times. The chain is built from TRBV2 and TRBJ1-2; a possible D gene is TRBD1 (6 bases). This CDR3 region has 13 residues. The V end was cut by 5 bases, the J end by 4 bases, with 11 bases between. The germline V gene has CDR1 SNHLY and CDR2 FYNNEI. The CDR3, as DNA: TGTGCCAGCAGTCAGGGGCCCCGCTATGGCTACACCTTC. It translates to CASSQGPRYGYTF.

The rearrangement uses TRBV4-1 and TRBJ1-4; 8 nucleotides line up with TRBD1. Losses at the gene ends were 0 bases for V and 0 bases for J; bases not matched to a gene: 9. CDR3 length: 19 residues. From germline, CDR1 is MGHRA and CDR2 YSYEKL. CDR3 in DNA: TGCGCCAGCAGCCAAGAAGGGACAGGTGCCAGAACAACTAATGAAAAACTGTTTTTT. This codes for CASSQEGTGARTTNEKLFF.

The gene calls are TRBV29-1 and TRBJ1-2; the D is unclear. Germline V lookup: CDR1 SQVTM, CDR2 ANQGSEA. The germline V and J ends were trimmed by 7 bases and 8 bases, with 14 bases remaining between them. The CDR3 is 11 residues long. The CDR3 DNA is TGCAGCGCCGCCCACAGTTGGGGCTACACCTTC. Its protein product is CSAAHSWGYTF.